The present entry profiles one TCR beta chain with its context. The antigen remains undetermined. One entry per CDR3 protein results from TCRdb running MiXCR on the 5' RACE reads. The table includes 300,000 or so distinct CDR3 sequences, 13% detected once. This sample is part of a study of T cells after yellow fever vaccination. Study-wide context: Researchers used SMART-Seq v4 Ultra Low Input to prepare fractions that had low cell numbers.

Broader study findings: Only a small proportion of the clonotypes turned up in both the CD4 and the CD8 compartments, likely arising from convergent recombination. After the booster, 96% of CD4 and more than 85% of CD8 primary-response clones were re-detected.

CDR1 SQVTM and CDR2 ANQGSEA come from the germline V gene. The CDR3 sequence is 11 residues long. With 4 bases removed from V and 3 bases from J, the gap between germline ends came to 3 bases. The sequence derives from a young man who received the YFV17D yellow fever vaccine. The specimen comprised CD4+ T cells sorted from PBMCs, sampled 45 days after the yellow fever booster vaccination. This chain links TRBV29-1 with TRBJ2-2; unclear D gene. The CDR3 reads CSVADTGELFF. The CDR3 DNA reads as TGCAGCGTTGCTGACACCGGGGAGCTGTTTTTT.